The TCR beta chain described here comes from a study of shared clonotypes between healthy human individuals. Clones were sequenced by immunoSEQ multiplex PCR, and TCRdb holds only the in-frame ones, with some missing. The table lists around 2.3 million clones, approximately 94% of them singletons. CDR3 length: 14 amino acids. Germline V gene data show CDR1 as MNHNY and CDR2 as SVGAGI (reference sequence). Deletions cut 2 bases from V and 0 bases from J, with 5 bases between. This TCR was sampled from a man aged 18-30 years in good health. Sequencing input: naive CD4+ T cells sorted from blood. Described subset: CD45RA+ positively selected. This rearrangement joins TRBV6-6 to TRBJ2-1; D is unresolved. The CDR3: CASSYEISYNEQFF. The CDR3 coding sequence is TGTGCCAGCAGTTACGAAATCTCCTACAATGAGCAGTTCTTC.